This TCR beta chain derives from a study of human T cells and chemical hapten exposure. The time point is: patch test 3, about 24 weeks after DPC sensitization. Treatment in this sample: therapeutic diphenylcyclopropenone sensitization with weekly scalp DPC. The germline gives CDR1 SGDLS, CDR2 YYNGEE. The CDR3 is 18 residues long. V shed 0 bases and J 4 bases; nucleotides not matched to a gene: 6. Study outcomes and limitations: Patch test score rose with PT1 expanded TCRs, significant at 8, 16, 32, not 4.

Regarding this clonotype: The antigen is not known.

From the RACE reads, TCRdb called clonotypes with MiXCR, one entry per CDR3 protein. The data hold about 120,000 distinct CDR3 sequences, with approximately 11% observed a single time. The starting material was whole blood, obtained in connection with sensitization to the hapten diphenylcyclopropenone (DPC). The V and J genes are TRBV9 and TRBJ2-2, with 13 bases identical to TRBD2. The receptor was derived from a woman between 50 and 59 years old with alopecia areata. Some clones in this sample may be carry-over from other donors' samples. The CDR3, as DNA: TGTGCCAGCAGCGTAGCAACCGGGACTAGCGGGATCACCGGGGAGCTGTTTTTT. It yields the protein CASSVATGTSGITGELFF.